The 8 T cell receptor beta chains below were found in one sample sequenced in a study of blood T cell repertoires in COVID-19. Assay: immunoSEQ multiplex PCR; the TCRdb copy retains only in-frame clones and omits some. The table records more than 70,000 clones, 65% to 90% of them present only once. Sequenced material: peripheral blood. The receptors derive from a man aged 60 to 69 with acute or convalescent COVID-19.

This rearrangement joins TRBV5-6 to TRBJ2-2, with D possibly being TRBD1 (6 bases). Trimming pared 1 base from V and 6 bases from J, leaving 13 bases between. The CDR3 runs 15 residues. The germline V gene has CDR1 SGHDT and CDR2 YYEEEE. The CDR3 protein is CASSLSLGAAGELFF. For the CDR3, the DNA is TGTGCCAGCAGCTTGAGTTTGGGGGCCGCCGGGGAGCTGTTTTTT. The whole variable domain, filled in from reference TRBV5-6 and TRBJ2-2, reads DAGVTQSPTHLIKTRGQQVTLRCSPKSGHDTVSWYQQALGQGPQFIFQYYEEEERQRGNFPDRFSGHQFPNYSSELNVNALLLGDSALYLCASSLSLGAAGELFFGEGSRLTVL.

The chain recombines TRBV5-4 with TRBJ2-5; 10 bases are shared with TRBD2. V shed 0 bases, J shed 4 bases, and the junction held 12 bases outside the gene matches. Germline CDR1 is SGHNT and CDR2 is YYREEE (reference sequence). The CDR3 sequence is 18 residues long. Here the CDR3 reads CASSLVTLLAGDPETQYF. In DNA, the CDR3 is TGTGCCAGCAGCTTGGTTACCTTGCTAGCGGGAGATCCAGAGACCCAGTACTTC.

This chain links TRBV6-5 with TRBJ2-7, with 8 positions matching TRBD1. The CDR3 extends over 15 amino acids. V dropped 4 bases and J dropped 3; count of bases not matched to a gene: 8. Germline V gene lookup returns CDR1 MNHEY and CDR2 SVGAGI. CDR3 residues: CASSSRQGLSYEQYF. The CDR3 DNA reads as TGTGCCAGCAGTTCCAGACAGGGGTTGAGCTACGAGCAGTACTTC.

CDR3 DNA sequence: TGTGCCAGCACCCCTCGGGCAGGGGGCTATGGCTACACCTTC. This encodes CASTPRAGGYGYTF. The gene calls are TRBV6-5 and TRBJ1-2; 7 bases align to TRBD1. J gave up 4 bases and V 7 bases, and 9 bases lay outside the gene matches. There are 14 residues in the CDR3. Germline V gives CDR1 MNHEY, CDR2 SVGAGI.

The V and J genes are TRBV6-6 and TRBJ2-2, with D maybe TRBD2 (7 bases). The CDR3 is made up of 13 amino acids. Germline CDR1 and CDR2: MNHNY and SVGAGI (reference sequence). The CDR3 here is CAMGGANTGELFF. The CDR3 nucleotides are TGTGCAATGGGGGGGGCCAACACCGGGGAGCTGTTTTTT.

The chain uses TRBV21-1 and TRBJ2-7; the listed D gene, TRBD2, was not tested against the DNA. TRBV21-1 is classified as a pseudogene. This CDR3 comprises 15 residues. In DNA form, the CDR3 reads TGTGCCAGCAGCAAGGGAAGCGGGAGCTCCTACGAGCAGTACTTC. This encodes CASSKGSGSSYEQYF.

The CDR3 spells CASSALGTNQETQYF. CDR3 sequence (DNA): TGTGCCAGCAGCGCCTTAGGGACAAACCAAGAGACCCAGTACTTC. The genes are TRBV9 and TRBJ2-5, with D tentatively TRBD1 (6 bases). Germline V gives CDR1 SGDLS, CDR2 YYNGEE. Trimming removed 3 bases at V and 0 bases at J, with 12 bases between. The CDR3 contains 15 residues.

The genes are TRBV9 and TRBJ1-3; 8 bases match TRBD1. The CDR3 length is 15 residues. Trimming at V came to 3 bases and at J to 0 bases, leaving 2 bases not matched to a gene. Germline values: CDR1 SGDLS, CDR2 YYNGEE. The CDR3 region is CASSGTGGSGNTIYF. CDR3 coding DNA: TGTGCCAGCAGCGGTACAGGGGGCTCTGGAAACACCATATATTTT.